The sequence of this T cell receptor (beta chain) was determined in a study of blood T cell repertoires in COVID-19. Looking at the study overall: Samples of COVID-19 (acute and convalescent) were obtained from the United States, Italy and Spain. In each case, the material was cDNA or gDNA derived from T cells, B-cell-depleted T cells, or PBMCs.

This clone was detected once. The authors' processing: Amplified reference gene primers provided the basis for estimating nucleated cell counts. Assay: immunoSEQ multiplex PCR; the TCRdb copy retains only in-frame clones and omits some. V and J calls and clone size are copied from that table; D and trimming were computed from the DNA. Here the sample spans roughly 100,000 clones, 82% being singletons. The material sequenced was peripheral blood. This sequence originates from an elderly man with acute or convalescent COVID-19.

The CDR3 region has the DNA TGTGCCAGCAGTTACCCGATGCCAGGGAATAATGAAAAACTGTTTTTT. This gives the protein CASSYPMPGNNEKLFF. This chain uses TRBV28 with TRBJ1-4, with D perhaps matching TRBD1 (5 bases). The length of the CDR3 is 16 residues. Germline V lookup: CDR1 MDHEN, CDR2 SYDVKM. V was trimmed by 4 bases and J by 4 bases, leaving 16 bases between them.